Detailed here is one T cell receptor beta chain. The target antigen is unknown. The sample belongs to a study of shared clonotypes between healthy human individuals. Study findings and constraints: The researchers took only blood, and tissue repertoires probably look different.

V trimming: 0 bases; J trimming: 1 base; junction bases outside the gene matches: 4. Germline V gives CDR1 SGHRS, CDR2 YFSETQ. This CDR3 is 16 amino acids long. It was around 91 million PBMCs that unsorted samples used for genomic DNA. Repertoires were generated with immunoSEQ multiplex PCR, while TCRdb's copy carries only in-frame clones and drops some. The sample has around 530,000 clones, around 78% seen once. This sequence was found in a woman in her thirties or forties in good health. Some clones in this sample may be carry-over from other donors' samples. The chain employs TRBV5-1 and TRBJ2-1; TRBD1 aligns across 7 bases. Sequenced input: PBMCs. The DNA of the CDR3 is TGCGCCAGCAGCTTGGAACCGGGACAGTCCTACAATGAGCAGTTCTTC. Protein sequence: CASSLEPGQSYNEQFF.